This entry features one T cell receptor (beta chain) sequence. Many counts were recorded for this clonotype. Its antigen is currently not known. Base-call qualities are not available, and no considerably larger clone is one nucleotide away. The source of the sample is a study of CD8 T cells in ankylosing spondylitis (dated by TCRdb to about 2017). Study-wide context: The study set out to find disease-linked TCR variants by profiling T cell receptor beta repertoires in ankylosing spondylitis patients and healthy donors. The full study cohort was made up of about 24 ankylosing spondylitis patients and more than 90 healthy donors. Samples of peripheral blood were taken, and for ankylosing spondylitis patients, synovial fluid was collected as well. Overall study outcomes, separate from this receptor: Some motif variants were previously reported in synovial fluid and blood of reactive arthritis patients, suggesting common disease-initiation mechanisms. In peripheral blood, the disease-linked clones were found at relatively low frequencies and had a CD8+ phenotype. Significant enrichment of the disease-linked clones was reported in matched synovial fluid samples from ankylosing spondylitis patients. A TCR beta motif of eight highly homologous amino acid variants appeared characteristic of blood from ankylosing spondylitis patients.

Sequenced on an Illumina MiSeq. Quantitative 5'-RACE with molecular barcodes was the method used to prepare the TCR beta libraries. Per the original workflow: Disease-linked TCR variants were identified with a new computational method built on a probabilistic model of VDJ rearrangement. In TCRdb, the public reads were trimmed at Q25 with fastp and aligned with MiXCR, with productive beta chains retained. Every distinct CDR3 protein forms one entry, paired with its most common genes and DNA. It is TCRdb's table, rather than the study itself, that gives the V and J calls and clone size. Present in this sample are 20,000 to 25,000 distinct CDR3 sequences, 13% of which were seen just once. The ten most abundant clones make up 30% to 45% of the sample. The material sequenced was blood. The source of this sequence is a male donor with ankylosing spondylitis or in good health (not recorded which).

The bases are TGCAGTGCTAGAACTGTTCCAGGGAGGAGGGACACTGAAGCTTTCTTT. This is translated as CSARTVPGRRDTEAFF. The V and J genes are TRBV20-1 and TRBJ1-1; TRBD1 might be the D gene, on 5 matching bases. As encoded in the germline V gene (reference sequence), CDR1 is DFQATT while CDR2 is SNEGSKA. Trimming costs V 2 bases and J 3 bases, and their ends lie 19 bases apart. Measured from the cysteine to the phenylalanine, the CDR3 is 16 residues long. The DNA shown is the 48-base CDR3, in frame from base 1.